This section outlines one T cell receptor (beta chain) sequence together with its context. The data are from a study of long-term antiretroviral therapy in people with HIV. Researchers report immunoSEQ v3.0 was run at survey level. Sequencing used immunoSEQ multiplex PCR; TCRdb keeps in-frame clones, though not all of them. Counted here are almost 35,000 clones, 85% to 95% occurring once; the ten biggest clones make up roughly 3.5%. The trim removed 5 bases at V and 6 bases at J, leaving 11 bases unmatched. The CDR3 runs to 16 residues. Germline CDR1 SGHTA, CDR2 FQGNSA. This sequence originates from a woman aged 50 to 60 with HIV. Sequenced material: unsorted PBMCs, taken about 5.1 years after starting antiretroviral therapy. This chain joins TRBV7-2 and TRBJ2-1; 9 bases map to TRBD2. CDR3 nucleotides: TGTGCCAGCAGCCCATCCCTCGCGGGGGGGACCAATGAGCAGTTCTTC. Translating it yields CASSPSLAGGTNEQFF.